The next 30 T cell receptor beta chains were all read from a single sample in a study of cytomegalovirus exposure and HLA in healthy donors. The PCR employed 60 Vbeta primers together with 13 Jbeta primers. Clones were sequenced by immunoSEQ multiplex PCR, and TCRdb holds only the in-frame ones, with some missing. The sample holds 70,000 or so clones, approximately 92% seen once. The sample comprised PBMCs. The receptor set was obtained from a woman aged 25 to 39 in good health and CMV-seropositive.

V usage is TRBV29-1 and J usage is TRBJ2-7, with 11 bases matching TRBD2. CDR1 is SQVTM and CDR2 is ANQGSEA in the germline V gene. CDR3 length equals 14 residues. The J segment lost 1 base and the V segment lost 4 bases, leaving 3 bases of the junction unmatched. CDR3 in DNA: TGCAGCGTTGGATCTAGCGGGAGGTCCTACGAGCAGTACTTC. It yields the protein CSVGSSGRSYEQYF.

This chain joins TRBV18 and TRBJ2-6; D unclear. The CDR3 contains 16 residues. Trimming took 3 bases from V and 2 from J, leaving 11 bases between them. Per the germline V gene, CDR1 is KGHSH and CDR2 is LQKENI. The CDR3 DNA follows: TGTGCCAGCTCACCGAGAACCGAAACTGGGGCCAACGTCCTGACTTTC. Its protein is CASSPRTETGANVLTF.

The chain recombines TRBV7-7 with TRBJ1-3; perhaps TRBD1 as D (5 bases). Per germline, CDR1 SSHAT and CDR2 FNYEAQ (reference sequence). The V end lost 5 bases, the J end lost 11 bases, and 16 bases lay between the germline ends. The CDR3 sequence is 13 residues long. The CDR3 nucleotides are TGTGCCAGCAGCCCCGGACACGGAGCCCCCATATATTTT. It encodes CASSPGHGAPIYF. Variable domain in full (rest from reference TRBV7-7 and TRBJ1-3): GAGVSQSPRYKVTKRGQDVTLRCDPISSHATLYWYQQALGQGPEFLTYFNYEAQPDKSGLPSDRFSAERPEGSISTLTIQRTEQRDSAMYRCASSPGHGAPIYFGEGSWLTVV.

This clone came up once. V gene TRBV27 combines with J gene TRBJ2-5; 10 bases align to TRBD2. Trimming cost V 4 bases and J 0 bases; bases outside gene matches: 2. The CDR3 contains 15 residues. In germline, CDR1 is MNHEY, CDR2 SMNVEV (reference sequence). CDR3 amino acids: CASSSGLADQETQYF. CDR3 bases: TGTGCCAGCAGTTCTGGACTAGCGGACCAAGAGACCCAGTACTTC.

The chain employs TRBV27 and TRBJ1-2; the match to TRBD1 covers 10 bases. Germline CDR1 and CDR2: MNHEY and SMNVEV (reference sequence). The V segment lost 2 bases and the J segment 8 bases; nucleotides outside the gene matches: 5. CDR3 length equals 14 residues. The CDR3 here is CASSLGGTGVGYTF. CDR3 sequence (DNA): TGTGCCAGCAGTTTAGGGGGGACAGGGGTCGGCTACACCTTC.

CDR3 coding DNA: TGTGCCAGCAGTCTAGTTTCCCGGGGTCGTGGCTACACCTTC. Residues: CASSLVSRGRGYTF. The rearrangement uses TRBV28 and TRBJ1-2, with no clear D. Germline V lookup: CDR1 MDHEN, CDR2 SYDVKM. The CDR3 has 14 amino acids. Deletions cut 5 bases from V and 7 bases from J, with 17 bases between.

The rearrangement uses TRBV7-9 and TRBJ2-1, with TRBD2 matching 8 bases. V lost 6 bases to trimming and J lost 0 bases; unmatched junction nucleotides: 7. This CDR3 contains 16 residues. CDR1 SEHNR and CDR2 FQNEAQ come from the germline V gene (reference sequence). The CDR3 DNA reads TGTGCCAGCAGGCCGTCAAGCGGGAGCTCCTACAATGAGCAGTTCTTC. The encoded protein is CASRPSSGSSYNEQFF.

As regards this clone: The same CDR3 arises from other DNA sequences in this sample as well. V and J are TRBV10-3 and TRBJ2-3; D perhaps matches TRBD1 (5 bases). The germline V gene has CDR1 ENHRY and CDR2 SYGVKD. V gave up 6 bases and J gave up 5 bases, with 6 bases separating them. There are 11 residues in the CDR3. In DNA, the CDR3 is TGTGCCATCAGCGACAGAGATACGCAGTATTTT. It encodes CAISDRDTQYF.

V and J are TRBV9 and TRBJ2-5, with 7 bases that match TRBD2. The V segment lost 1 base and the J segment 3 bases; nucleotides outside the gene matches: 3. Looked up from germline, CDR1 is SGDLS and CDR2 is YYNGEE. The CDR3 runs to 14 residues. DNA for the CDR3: TGTGCCAGCAGCGTACGGGGAGGGGAAGAGACCCAGTACTTC. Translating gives CASSVRGGEETQYF. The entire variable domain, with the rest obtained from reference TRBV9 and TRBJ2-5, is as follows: DSGVTQTPKHLITATGQRVTLRCSPRSGDLSVYWYQQSLDQGLQFLIQYYNGEERAKGNILERFSAQQFPDLHSELNLSSLELGDSALYFCASSVRGGEETQYFGPGTRLLVL.

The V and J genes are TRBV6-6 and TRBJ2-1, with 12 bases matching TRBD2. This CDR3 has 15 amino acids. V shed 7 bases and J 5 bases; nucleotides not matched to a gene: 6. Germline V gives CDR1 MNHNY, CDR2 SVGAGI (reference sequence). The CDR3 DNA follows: TGTGCCAGCAACCTAGCGGGAGGGCCTCACAATGAGCAGTTCTTC. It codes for CASNLAGGPHNEQFF.

CDR3 loop: CASRAGTDLNTEAFF. The CDR3 DNA sequence: TGTGCCAGTAGGGCCGGGACAGACCTGAACACTGAAGCTTTCTTT. The chain links TRBV19 to TRBJ1-1; TRBD1 matches 7 bases. The CDR3 runs 15 residues. Germline CDR1 LNHDA, CDR2 SQIVND (reference sequence). Germline trimming cut 6 bases from V and 0 bases from J; bases unmatched to any gene: 7.

DNA of the CDR3: TGTGCCGGCAAAACAGGCCCGACTGAAGCTTTCTTT. The encoded protein is CAGKTGPTEAFF. V is TRBV28 and J is TRBJ1-1; D is possibly TRBD1 (5 bases). V was trimmed by 11 bases and J by 5 bases, leaving 15 bases between them. From germline, CDR1 is MDHEN and CDR2 SYDVKM. This CDR3 is built from 12 residues.

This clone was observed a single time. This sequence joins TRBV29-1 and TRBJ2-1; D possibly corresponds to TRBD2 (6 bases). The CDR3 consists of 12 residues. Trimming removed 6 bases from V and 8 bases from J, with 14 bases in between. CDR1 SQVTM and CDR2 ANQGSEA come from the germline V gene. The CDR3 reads CSVGGLRDEQFF. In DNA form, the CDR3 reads TGCAGCGTCGGGGGTCTTCGGGATGAGCAGTTCTTC.

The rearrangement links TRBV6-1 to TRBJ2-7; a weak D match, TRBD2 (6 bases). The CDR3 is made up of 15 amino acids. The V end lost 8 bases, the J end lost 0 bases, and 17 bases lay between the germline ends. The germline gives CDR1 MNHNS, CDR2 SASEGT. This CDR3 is CASGGASSGSYEQYF. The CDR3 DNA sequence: TGTGCCAGCGGCGGGGCTAGTTCGGGCTCCTACGAGCAGTACTTC.

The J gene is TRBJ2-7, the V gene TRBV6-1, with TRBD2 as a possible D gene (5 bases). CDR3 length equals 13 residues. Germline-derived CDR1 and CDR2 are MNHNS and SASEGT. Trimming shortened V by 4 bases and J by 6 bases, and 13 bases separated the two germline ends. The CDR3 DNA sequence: TGTGCCAGCAGTGGGCGGGTCGGGGTCGAGCAGTACTTC. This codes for CASSGRVGVEQYF.

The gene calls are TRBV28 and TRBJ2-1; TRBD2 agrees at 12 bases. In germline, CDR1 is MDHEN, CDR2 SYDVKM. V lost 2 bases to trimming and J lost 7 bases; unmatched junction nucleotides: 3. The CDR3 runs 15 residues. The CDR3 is CASSLGLAGPNEQFF. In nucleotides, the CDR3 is TGTGCCAGCAGTTTAGGACTAGCGGGGCCTAATGAGCAGTTCTTC. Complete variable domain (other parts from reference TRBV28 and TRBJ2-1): DVKVTQSSRYLVKRTGEKVFLECVQDMDHENMFWYRQDPGLGLRLIYFSYDVKMKEKGDIPEGYSVSREKKERFSLILESASTNQTSMYLCASSLGLAGPNEQFFGPGTRLTVL.

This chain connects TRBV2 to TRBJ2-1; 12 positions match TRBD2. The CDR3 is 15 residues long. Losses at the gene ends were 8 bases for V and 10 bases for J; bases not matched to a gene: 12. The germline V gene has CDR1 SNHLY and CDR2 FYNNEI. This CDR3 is CASGPQGLAGREQFF. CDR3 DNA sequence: TGTGCCAGCGGGCCCCAGGGACTAGCGGGCCGAGAGCAGTTCTTC.

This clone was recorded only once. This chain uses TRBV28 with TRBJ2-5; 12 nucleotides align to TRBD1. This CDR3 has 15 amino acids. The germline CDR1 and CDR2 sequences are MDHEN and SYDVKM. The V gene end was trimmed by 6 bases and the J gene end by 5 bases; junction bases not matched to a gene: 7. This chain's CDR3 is CASSIWDRGLETQYF. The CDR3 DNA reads TGTGCCAGCAGCATTTGGGACAGGGGGCTGGAGACCCAGTACTTC.

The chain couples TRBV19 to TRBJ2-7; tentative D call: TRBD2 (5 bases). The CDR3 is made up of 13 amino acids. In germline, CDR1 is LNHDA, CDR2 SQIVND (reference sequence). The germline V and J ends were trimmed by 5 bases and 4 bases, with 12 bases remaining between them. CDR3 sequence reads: CASSEGTVYEQYF. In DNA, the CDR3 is TGTGCCAGTAGTGAGGGTACGGTTTACGAGCAGTACTTC.

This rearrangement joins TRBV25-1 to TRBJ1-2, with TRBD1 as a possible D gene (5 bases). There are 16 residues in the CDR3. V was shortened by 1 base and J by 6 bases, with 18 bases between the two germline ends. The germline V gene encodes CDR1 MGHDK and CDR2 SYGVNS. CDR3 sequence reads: CASSELGRGLNHGYTF. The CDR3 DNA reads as TGTGCCAGCAGTGAATTAGGCCGGGGGTTGAATCATGGCTACACCTTC.

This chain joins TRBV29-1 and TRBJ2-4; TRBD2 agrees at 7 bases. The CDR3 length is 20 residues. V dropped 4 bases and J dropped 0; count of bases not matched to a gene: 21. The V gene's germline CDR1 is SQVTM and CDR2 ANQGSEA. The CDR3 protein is CSVGGAVREGTGLAKNIQYF. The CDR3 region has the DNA TGCAGCGTTGGTGGGGCGGTGAGGGAGGGCACTGGCCTAGCCAAAAACATTCAGTACTTC.

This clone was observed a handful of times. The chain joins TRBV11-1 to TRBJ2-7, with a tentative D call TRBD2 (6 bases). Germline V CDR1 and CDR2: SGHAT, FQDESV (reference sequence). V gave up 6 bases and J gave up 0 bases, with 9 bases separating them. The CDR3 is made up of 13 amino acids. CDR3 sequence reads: CASSRRGSYEQYF. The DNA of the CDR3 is TGTGCCAGCAGTAGGAGGGGCTCCTACGAGCAGTACTTC.

CDR3 in amino acids: CASKKTSESYEQYF. The CDR3 coding sequence is TGTGCCAGCAAGAAGACTAGCGAGTCCTACGAGCAGTACTTC. J is TRBJ2-7 and V is TRBV2; TRBD2 aligns across 8 bases. Germline assignment: CDR1 SNHLY and CDR2 FYNNEI. J lost 1 base, V lost 7 bases, and 6 bases had no gene match. The CDR3 has 14 residues.

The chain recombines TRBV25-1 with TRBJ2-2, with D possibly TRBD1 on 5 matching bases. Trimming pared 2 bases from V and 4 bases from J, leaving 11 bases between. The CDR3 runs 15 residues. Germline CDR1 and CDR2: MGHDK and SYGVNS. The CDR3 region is CASSEGAWRTGELFF. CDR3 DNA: TGTGCCAGCAGTGAAGGGGCATGGCGCACCGGGGAGCTGTTTTTT.

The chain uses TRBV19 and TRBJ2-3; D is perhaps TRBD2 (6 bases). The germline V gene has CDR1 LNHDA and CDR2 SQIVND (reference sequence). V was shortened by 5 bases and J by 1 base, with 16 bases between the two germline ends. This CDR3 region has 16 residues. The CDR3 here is CASSPIGGSGTDTQYF. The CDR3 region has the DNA TGTGCCAGTAGTCCCATTGGGGGGTCGGGCACAGATACGCAGTATTTT.

The CDR3 nucleotides are TGTGCCAGCAGTTCCCACGACAGTAGCAATCAGCCCCAGCATTTT. Translated, it gives CASSSHDSSNQPQHF. The chain couples TRBV28 to TRBJ1-5; D may be TRBD1 (5 bases). The CDR3 covers 15 residues. Germline CDR1 and CDR2: MDHEN and SYDVKM. Trimming took off 4 bases at V and 0 bases at J, with 10 bases between the two ends.

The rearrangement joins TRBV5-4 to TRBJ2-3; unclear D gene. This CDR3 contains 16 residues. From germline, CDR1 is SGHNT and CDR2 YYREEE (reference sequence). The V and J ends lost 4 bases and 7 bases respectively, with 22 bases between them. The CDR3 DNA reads TGTGCCAGCAGCCCAGTTACGACTCTTAGCACTCATACGCAGTATTTT. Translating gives CASSPVTTLSTHTQYF.

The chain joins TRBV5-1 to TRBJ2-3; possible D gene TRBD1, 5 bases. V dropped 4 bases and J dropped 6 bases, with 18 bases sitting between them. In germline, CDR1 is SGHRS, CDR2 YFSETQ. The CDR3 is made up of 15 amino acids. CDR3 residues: CASSKLGQGSDTQYF. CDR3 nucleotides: TGCGCCAGCAGCAAACTTGGGCAGGGCAGCGATACGCAGTATTTT. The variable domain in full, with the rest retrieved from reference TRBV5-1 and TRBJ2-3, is KAGVTQTPRYLIKTRGQQVTLSCSPISGHRSVSWYQQTPGQGLQFLFEYFSETQRNKGNFPGRFSGRQFSNSRSEMNVSTLELGDSALYLCASSKLGQGSDTQYFGPGTRLTVL.

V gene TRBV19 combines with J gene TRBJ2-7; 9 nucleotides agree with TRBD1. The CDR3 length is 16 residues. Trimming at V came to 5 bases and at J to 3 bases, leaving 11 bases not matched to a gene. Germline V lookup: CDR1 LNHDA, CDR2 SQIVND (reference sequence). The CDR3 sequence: CASSAEPGQGSYEQYF. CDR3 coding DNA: TGTGCCAGTAGTGCAGAACCGGGACAGGGAAGCTACGAGCAGTACTTC.

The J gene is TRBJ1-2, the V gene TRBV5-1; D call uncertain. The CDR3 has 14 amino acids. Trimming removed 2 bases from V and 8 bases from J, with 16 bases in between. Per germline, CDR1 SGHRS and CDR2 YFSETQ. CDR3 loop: CASSFGRNVGGYTF. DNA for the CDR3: TGCGCCAGCAGCTTCGGCAGGAATGTTGGGGGCTACACCTTC.